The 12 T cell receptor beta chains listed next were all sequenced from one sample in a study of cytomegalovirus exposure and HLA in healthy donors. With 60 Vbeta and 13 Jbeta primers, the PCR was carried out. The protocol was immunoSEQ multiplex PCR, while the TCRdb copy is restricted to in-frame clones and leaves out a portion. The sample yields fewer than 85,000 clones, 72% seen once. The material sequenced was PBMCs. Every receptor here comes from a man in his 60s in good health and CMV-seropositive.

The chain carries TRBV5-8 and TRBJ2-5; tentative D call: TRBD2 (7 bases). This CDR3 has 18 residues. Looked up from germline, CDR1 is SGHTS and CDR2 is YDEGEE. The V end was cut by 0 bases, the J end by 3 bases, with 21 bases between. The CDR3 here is CASSLGRCGGHPKETQYF. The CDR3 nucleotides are TGTGCCAGCAGCTTGGGACGCTGCGGGGGACACCCAAAAGAGACCCAGTACTTC.

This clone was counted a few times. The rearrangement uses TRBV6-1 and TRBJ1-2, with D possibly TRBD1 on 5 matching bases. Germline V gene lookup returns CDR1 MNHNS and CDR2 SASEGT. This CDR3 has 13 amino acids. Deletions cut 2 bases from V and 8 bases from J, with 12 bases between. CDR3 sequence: CASSEIGGEGYTF. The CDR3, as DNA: TGTGCCAGCAGTGAAATTGGAGGGGAAGGCTACACCTTC.

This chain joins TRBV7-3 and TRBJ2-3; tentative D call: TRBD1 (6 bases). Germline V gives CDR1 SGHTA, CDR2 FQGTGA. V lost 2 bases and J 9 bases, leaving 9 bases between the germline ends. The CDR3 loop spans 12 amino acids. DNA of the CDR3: TGTGCCAGCAGCTTAGGACAGACGACGCAGTATTTT. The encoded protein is CASSLGQTTQYF.

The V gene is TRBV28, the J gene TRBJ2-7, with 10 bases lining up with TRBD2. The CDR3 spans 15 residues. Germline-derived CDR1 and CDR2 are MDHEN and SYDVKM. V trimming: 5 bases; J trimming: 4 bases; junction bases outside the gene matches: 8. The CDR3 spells CASSPLAGAPYEQYF. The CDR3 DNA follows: TGTGCCAGCAGTCCCCTAGCGGGAGCCCCTTACGAGCAGTACTTC.

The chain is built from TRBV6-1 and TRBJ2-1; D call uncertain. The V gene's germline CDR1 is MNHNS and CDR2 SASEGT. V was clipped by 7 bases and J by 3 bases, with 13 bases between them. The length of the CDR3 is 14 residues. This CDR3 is CASTPGSLYNEQFF. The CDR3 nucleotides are TGTGCCAGCACACCCGGGTCCCTCTACAATGAGCAGTTCTTC.

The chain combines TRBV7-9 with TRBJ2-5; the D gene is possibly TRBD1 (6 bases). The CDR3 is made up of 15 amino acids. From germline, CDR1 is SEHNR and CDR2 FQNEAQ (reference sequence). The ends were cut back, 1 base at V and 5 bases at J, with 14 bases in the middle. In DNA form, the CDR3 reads TGTGCCAGCAGCTTAGTTCTGCAGGGGCTGGAGACCCAGTACTTC. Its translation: CASSLVLQGLETQYF.

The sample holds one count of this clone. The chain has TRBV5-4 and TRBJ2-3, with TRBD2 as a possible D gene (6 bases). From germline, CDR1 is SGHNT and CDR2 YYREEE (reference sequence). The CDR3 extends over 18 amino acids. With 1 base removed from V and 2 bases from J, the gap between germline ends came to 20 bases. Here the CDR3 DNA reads TGTGCCAGCAGCTTGAACCCGGCTAGCGAGAAATACACAGATACGCAGTATTTT. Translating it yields CASSLNPASEKYTDTQYF.

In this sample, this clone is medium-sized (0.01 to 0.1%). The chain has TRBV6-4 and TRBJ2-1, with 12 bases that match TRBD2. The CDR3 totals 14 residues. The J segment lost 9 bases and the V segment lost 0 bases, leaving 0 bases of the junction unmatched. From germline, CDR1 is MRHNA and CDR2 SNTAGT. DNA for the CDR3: TGTGCCAGCAGTGACTCGACTAGCGGGAGTGAGCAGTTCTTC. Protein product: CASSDSTSGSEQFF.

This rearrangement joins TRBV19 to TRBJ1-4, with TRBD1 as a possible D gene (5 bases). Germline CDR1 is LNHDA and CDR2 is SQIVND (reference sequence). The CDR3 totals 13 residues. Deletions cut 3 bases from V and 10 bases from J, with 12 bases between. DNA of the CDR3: TGTGCCAGTAGTATCGTAGGGGCAGGAAAACTGTTTTTT. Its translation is CASSIVGAGKLFF.

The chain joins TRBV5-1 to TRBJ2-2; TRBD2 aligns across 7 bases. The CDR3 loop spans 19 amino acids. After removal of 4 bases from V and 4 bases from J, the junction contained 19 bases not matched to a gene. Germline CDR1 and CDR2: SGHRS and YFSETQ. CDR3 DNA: TGCGCCAGCAGCGATTATCCCCTCTCGGTAGCGGGTGGCACCGGGGAGCTGTTTTTT. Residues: CASSDYPLSVAGGTGELFF.

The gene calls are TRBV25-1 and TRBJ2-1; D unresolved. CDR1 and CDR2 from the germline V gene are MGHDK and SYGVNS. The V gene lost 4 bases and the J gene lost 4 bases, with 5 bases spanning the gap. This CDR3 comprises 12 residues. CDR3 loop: CASSVQYNEQFF. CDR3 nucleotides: TGTGCCAGCAGTGTACAGTACAATGAGCAGTTCTTC.

In nucleotides, the CDR3 is TGCAGCGTTGGACAGGGAGGGACTAGCGGGATAAATGAGCAGTTCTTC. Translation: CSVGQGGTSGINEQFF. This chain joins TRBV29-1 and TRBJ2-1, with TRBD2 matching over 13 bases. The CDR3 extends over 16 amino acids. Germline loops: CDR1 SQVTM, CDR2 ANQGSEA. The J segment lost 7 bases and the V segment lost 4 bases, leaving 10 bases of the junction unmatched.